This T cell receptor (beta chain) was obtained from a study of Graves' ophthalmopathy and Graves' hyperthyroidism. At least ten counts were recorded for this clonotype. Transcripts of RNA were the source for amplifying TCR beta CDR3 regions. The library came from an HTBI-primed first-round RT-PCR and a second-round multiplex PCR. TCRdb ran MiXCR on the multiplex PCR reads and lists one entry per CDR3 protein. The sample yields a few hundred thousand distinct CDR3 sequences, approximately 17% seen once. The V end lost 7 bases, the J end lost 4 bases, and 7 bases lay between the germline ends. The V gene's germline CDR1 is MNHEY and CDR2 SMNVEV (reference sequence). The CDR3 spans 11 residues.

The chain is built from TRBV27 and TRBJ2-5; D is unresolved. The receptor was isolated from an adult woman with stable Graves' hyperthyroidism. Sequenced sample: peripheral blood. CDR3 DNA: TGTGCCAGCATTTACGGAGAGACCCAGTACTTC. This codes for CASIYGETQYF.